These T cell receptor beta chains were read from a single sample in a study of T cells in Graves' hyperthyroidism and ophthalmopathy. A single record per CDR3 protein comes from TCRdb applying MiXCR to the multiplex PCR reads. The data contain around 450,000 distinct CDR3 sequences, 15% to 17% of them singletons. The sample comprised blood. The receptors derive from a woman under 30 with Graves' hyperthyroidism. The CDR3 runs from the conserved cysteine through the conserved F or W. D genes are given only for firm matches. Size values are once, few and many counts, or a class for expanded clones, and some rows have none.

J,V,size,D,CDR3,DNA
TRBJ2-1,TRBV15,few,TRBD2,CATSRDRGGYNEQFF,TGTGCCACCAGCAGAGATCGGGGGGGGTACAATGAGCAGTTCTTC
TRBJ2-6,TRBV6-2/TRBV6-3,many,.,CASSHLSGANVLTF,TGTGCCAGCAGTCACCTCTCTGGGGCCAACGTCCTGACTTTC
TRBJ1-5,TRBV20-1,many,.,CSAADQFNQPQHF,TGCAGTGCCGCGGACCAGTTTAATCAGCCCCAGCATTTT
TRBJ1-1,TRBV20-1,many,.,CSAKRQSEAFF,TGCAGTGCTAAGAGACAGAGTGAAGCTTTCTTT
TRBJ2-7,TRBV4-1,.,TRBD1,CASSHPGQGIHEQYF,TGCGCCAGCAGCCACCCGGGACAGGGGATCCACGAGCAGTACTTC
TRBJ2-7,TRBV7-9,many,.,CASSLENRYEQYF,TGTGCCAGCAGCTTAGAGAACCGATACGAGCAGTACTTC
TRBJ1-4,TRBV30,many,TRBD1,CAWSVGRGTVNEKLFF,TGTGCCTGGAGTGTAGGCCGGGGGACAGTGAACGAAAAACTGTTTTTT
TRBJ1-4,TRBV5-1,many,.,CASSLEAPNEKLFF,TGCGCCAGCAGCTTGGAAGCCCCTAATGAAAAACTGTTTTTT
TRBJ1-6,TRBV20-1,many,.,CSARDNDRPGSPLHF,TGCAGTGCTAGAGATAACGACAGGCCCGGTTCACCCCTCCACTTT
TRBJ2-3,TRBV2,many,TRBD2,CASSKSGASTDTQYF,TGTGCCAGCAGTAAAAGCGGGGCTAGCACAGATACGCAGTATTTT
TRBJ2-5,TRBV3-1,many,.,CASSAPTRRETQYF,TGTGCCAGCAGCGCCCCGACTAGGAGGGAGACCCAGTACTTC
TRBJ2-1,TRBV6-1,.,.,CASSPSPVGVNEQFF,TGTGCCAGCAGCCCCTCCCCGGTGGGGGTTAATGAGCAGTTCTTC
TRBJ2-1,TRBV2,many,.,CASSISDEQFF,TGTGCCAGCAGTATTAGCGATGAGCAGTTCTTC
TRBJ1-6,TRBV4-2,.,.,CASSQEVRGSYNSPLHF,TGTGCCAGCAGCCAAGAAGTAAGGGGCTCCTATAATTCACCCCTCCACTTT
TRBJ2-3,TRBV5-1,many,.,CASSSGQDRTDTQYF,TGCGCCAGCTCCTCGGGGCAGGATCGCACAGATACGCAGTATTTT